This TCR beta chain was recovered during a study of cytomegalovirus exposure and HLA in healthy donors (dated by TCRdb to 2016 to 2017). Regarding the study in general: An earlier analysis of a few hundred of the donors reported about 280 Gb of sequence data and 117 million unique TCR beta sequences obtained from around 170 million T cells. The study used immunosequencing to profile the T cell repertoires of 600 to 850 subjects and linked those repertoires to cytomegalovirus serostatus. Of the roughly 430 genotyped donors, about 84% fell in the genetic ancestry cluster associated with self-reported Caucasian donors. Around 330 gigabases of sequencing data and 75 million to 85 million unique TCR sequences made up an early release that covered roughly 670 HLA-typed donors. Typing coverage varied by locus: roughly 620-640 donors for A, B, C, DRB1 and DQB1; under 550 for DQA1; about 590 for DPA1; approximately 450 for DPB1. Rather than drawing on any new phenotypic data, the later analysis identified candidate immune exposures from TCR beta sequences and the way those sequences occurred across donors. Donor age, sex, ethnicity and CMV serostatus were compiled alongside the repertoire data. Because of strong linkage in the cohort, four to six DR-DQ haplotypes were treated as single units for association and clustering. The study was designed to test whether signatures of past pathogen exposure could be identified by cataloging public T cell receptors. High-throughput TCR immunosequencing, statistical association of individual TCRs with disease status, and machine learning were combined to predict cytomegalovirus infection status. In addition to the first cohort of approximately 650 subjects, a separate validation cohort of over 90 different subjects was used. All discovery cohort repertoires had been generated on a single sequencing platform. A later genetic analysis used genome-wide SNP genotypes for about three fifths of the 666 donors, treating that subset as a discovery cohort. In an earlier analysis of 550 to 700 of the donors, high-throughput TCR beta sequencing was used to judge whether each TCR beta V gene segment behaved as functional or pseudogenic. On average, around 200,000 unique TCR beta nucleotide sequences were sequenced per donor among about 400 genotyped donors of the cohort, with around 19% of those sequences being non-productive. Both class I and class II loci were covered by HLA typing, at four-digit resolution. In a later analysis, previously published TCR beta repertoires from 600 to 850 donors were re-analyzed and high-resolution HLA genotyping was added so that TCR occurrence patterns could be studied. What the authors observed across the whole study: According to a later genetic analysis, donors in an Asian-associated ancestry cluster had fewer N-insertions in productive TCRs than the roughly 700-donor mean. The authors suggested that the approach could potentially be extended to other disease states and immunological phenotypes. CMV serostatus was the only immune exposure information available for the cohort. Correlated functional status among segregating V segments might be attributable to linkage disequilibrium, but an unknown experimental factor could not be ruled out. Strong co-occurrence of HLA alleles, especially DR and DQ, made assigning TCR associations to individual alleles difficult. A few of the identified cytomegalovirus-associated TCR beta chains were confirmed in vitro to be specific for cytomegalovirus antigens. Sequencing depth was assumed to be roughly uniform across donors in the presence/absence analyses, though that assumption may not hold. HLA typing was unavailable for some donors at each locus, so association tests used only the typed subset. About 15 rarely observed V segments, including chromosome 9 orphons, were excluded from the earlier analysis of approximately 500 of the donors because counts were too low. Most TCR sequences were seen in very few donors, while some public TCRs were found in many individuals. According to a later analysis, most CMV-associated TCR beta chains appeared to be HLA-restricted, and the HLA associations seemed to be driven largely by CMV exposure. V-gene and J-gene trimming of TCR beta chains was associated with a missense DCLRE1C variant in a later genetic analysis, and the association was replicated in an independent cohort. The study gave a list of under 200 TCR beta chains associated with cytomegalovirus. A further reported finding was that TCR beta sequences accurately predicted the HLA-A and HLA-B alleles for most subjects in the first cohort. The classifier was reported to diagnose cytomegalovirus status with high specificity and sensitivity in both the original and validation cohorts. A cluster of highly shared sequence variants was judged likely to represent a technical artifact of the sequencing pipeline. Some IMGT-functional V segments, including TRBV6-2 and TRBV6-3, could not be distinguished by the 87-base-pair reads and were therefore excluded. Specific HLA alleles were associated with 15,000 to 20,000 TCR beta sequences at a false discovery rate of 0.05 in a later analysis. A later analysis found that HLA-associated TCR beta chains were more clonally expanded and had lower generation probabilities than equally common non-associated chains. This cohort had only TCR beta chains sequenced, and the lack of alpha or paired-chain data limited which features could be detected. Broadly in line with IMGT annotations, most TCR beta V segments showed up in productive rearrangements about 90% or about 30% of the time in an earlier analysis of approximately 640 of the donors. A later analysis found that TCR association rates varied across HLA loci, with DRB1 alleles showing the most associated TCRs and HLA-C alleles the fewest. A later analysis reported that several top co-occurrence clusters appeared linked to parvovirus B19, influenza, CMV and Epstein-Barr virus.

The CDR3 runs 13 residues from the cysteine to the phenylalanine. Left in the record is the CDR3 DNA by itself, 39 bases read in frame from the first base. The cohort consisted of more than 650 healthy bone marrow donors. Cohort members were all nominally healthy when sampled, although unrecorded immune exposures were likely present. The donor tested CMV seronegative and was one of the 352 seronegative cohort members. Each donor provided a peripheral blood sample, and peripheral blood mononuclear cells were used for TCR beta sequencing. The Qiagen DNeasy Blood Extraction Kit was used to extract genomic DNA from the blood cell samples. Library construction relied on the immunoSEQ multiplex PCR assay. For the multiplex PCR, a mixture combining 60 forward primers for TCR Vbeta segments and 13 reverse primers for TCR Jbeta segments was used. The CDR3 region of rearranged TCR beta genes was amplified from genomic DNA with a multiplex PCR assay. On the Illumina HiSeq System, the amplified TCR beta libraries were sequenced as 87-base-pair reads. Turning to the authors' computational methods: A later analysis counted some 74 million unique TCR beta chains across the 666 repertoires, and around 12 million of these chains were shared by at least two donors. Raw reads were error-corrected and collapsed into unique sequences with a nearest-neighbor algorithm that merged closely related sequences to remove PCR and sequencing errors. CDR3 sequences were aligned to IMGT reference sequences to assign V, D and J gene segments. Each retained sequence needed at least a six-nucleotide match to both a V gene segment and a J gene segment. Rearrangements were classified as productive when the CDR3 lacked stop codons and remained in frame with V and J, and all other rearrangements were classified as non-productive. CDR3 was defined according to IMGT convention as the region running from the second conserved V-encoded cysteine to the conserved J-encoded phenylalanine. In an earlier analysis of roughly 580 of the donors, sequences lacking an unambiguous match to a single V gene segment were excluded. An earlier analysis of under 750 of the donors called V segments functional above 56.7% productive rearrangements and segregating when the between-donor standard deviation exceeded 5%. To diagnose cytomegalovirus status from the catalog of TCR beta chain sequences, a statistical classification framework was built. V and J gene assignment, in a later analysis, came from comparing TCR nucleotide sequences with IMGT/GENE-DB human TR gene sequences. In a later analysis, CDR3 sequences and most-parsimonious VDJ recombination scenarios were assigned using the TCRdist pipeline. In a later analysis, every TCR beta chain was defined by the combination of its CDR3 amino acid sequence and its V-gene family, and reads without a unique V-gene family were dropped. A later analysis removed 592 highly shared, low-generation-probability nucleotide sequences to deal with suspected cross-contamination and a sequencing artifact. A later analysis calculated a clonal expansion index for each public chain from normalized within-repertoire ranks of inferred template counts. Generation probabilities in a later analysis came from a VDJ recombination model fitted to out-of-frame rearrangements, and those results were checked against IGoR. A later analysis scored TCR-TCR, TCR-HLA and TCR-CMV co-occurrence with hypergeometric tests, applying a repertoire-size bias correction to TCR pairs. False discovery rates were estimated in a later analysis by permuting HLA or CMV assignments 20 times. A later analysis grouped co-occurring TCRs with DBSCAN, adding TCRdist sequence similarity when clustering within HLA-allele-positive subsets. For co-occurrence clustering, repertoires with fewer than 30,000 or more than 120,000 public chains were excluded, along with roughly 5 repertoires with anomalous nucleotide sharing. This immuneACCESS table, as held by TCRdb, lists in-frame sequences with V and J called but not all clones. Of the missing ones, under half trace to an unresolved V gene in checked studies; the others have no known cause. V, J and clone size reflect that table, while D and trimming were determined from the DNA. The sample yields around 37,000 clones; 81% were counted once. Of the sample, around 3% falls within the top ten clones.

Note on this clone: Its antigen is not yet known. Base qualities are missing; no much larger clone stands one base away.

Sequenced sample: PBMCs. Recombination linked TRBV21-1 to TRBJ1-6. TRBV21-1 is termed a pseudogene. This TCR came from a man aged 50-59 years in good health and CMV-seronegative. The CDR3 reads CDSSNVNGLPLHF. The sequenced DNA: TGTGACAGCAGCAACGTTAACGGACTTCCCCTCCACTTT.